This TCR beta chain was documented in a study of cytomegalovirus exposure and HLA in healthy donors. Overall study: In a later analysis, the roughly 120 validation repertoires were reported to have used the same platform as the approximately 700 first-cohort repertoires.

The table came from immunoSEQ multiplex PCR; TCRdb's copy has only in-frame clones and leaves some out. The table includes some 140,000 clones, about nine tenths detected once. This CDR3 spans 14 amino acids. Looked up from germline, CDR1 is SGHAT and CDR2 is FQDESV (reference sequence). V was clipped by 5 bases and J by 1 base; unmatched bases: 5. Sequenced input: PBMCs. The chain carries TRBV11-1 and TRBJ2-7, with 7 bases identical to TRBD2. The TCR comes from a man aged 18 to 29 in good health and CMV-seronegative. The CDR3 bases are TGTGCCAGCAGCGAACACGGGGGGTCCTACGAGCAGTACTTC. It codes for CASSEHGGSYEQYF.